These T cell receptor beta chains were read from a single sample in a study of shared T cell receptors in the human thymus. Some clones are missing from TCRdb's copy, which holds only in-frame ones; the method was immunoSEQ multiplex PCR. The sample records 500,000 to 850,000 clones, around 87% being singletons. This sample also appeared in a second study, on human thymus T cells.

The sequencing sample was made of thymocytes. The receptors originated from a boy in the first two years of life with a congenital heart defect. Both conserved end residues are part of each CDR3. D genes are given only for firm matches. The size of a clone is reported for some rows only, either as once, few or many, or as a class for expanded clones.

size: .; D: TRBD1; J: TRBJ1-1; V: TRBV7-9; length: 12; DNA: TGTGCCAGCAGCTCAGGGGGCACTGAAGCTTTCTTT; CDR3: CASSSGGTEAFF
size: .; D: .; J: TRBJ2-6; V: TRBV5-6; length: 18; DNA: TGTGCCAGCAGCTTGAGGGGCCGCCCGCTCTCGGGGGCCAACGTCCTGACTTTC; CDR3: CASSLRGRPLSGANVLTF
size: .; D: TRBD1; J: TRBJ1-2; V: TRBV18; length: 15; DNA: TGTGCCAGCTCACCACCCAATACAGGGGAGTATGGCTACACCTTC; CDR3: CASSPPNTGEYGYTF
size: once; D: .; J: TRBJ2-3; V: TRBV14; length: 13; DNA: TGTGCCAGCAGCCAAGTATCCACAGATACGCAGTATTTT; CDR3: CASSQVSTDTQYF
size: .; D: .; J: TRBJ1-2; V: TRBV30; length: 13; DNA: TGTGCCTGGAGTGAGGAGCCACCTTATGGCTACACCTTC; CDR3: CAWSEEPPYGYTF
size: .; D: .; J: TRBJ2-7; V: TRBV7-2; length: 16; DNA: TGTGCCAGCAGCTTAGTTCGCGATATTATAACCTACGAGCAGTACTTC; CDR3: CASSLVRDIITYEQYF
size: .; D: .; J: TRBJ1-3; V: TRBV29-1; length: 11; DNA: TGCAGCGTAGGGAAGGGGAACACCATATATTTT; CDR3: CSVGKGNTIYF
size: .; D: .; J: TRBJ1-5; V: TRBV30; length: 13; DNA: TGTGCCTGGAGTGTTCAAGGGGATCAGCCCCAGCATTTT; CDR3: CAWSVQGDQPQHF
size: .; D: TRBD1; J: TRBJ1-1; V: TRBV30; length: 15; DNA: TGTGCCTGGTCGACGGGACAGGGAGGGAACACTGAAGCTTTCTTT; CDR3: CAWSTGQGGNTEAFF
size: .; D: .; J: TRBJ1-2; V: TRBV19; length: 13; DNA: TGTGCCAGTAGTCCGAGATCCATTTATGGCTACACCTTC; CDR3: CASSPRSIYGYTF
size: .; D: .; J: TRBJ1-4; V: TRBV5-8; length: 15; DNA: TGTGCCAGCCGAGCCCGCGGCGGTGTTAATGAAAAACTGTTTTTT; CDR3: CASRARGGVNEKLFF
size: .; D: .; J: TRBJ2-5; V: TRBV14; length: 15; DNA: TGTGCCAGCAGCCAAGAGTTAGCGAGCAGAGAGACCCAGTACTTC; CDR3: CASSQELASRETQYF
size: .; D: TRBD1; J: TRBJ2-3; V: TRBV7-9; length: 15; DNA: TGTGCCAGCAGCTGCGGACAGGGTAATCCAGATACGCAGTATTTT; CDR3: CASSCGQGNPDTQYF
size: once; D: .; J: TRBJ1-1; V: TRBV27; length: 14; DNA: TGTGCCAGCAGTACGGAGACTCCGGGGACTGAAGCTTTCTTT; CDR3: CASSTETPGTEAFF